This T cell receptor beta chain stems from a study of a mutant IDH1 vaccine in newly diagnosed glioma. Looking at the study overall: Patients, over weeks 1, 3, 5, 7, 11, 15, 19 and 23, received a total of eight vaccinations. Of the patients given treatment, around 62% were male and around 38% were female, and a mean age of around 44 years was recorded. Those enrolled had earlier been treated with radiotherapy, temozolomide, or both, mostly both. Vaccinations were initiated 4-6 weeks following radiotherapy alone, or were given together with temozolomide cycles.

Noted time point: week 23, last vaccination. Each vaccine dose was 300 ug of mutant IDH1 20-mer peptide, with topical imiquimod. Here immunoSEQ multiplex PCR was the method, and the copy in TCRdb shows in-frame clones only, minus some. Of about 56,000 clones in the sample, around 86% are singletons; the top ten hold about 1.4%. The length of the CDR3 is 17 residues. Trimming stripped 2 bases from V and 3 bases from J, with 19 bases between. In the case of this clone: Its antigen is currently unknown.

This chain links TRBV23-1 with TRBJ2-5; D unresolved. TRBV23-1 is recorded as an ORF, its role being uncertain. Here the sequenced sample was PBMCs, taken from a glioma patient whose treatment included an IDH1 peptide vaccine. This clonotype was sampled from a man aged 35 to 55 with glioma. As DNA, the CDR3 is TGCGCCAGCAGTCAAACAATTAGCACCATAAGAAAAGAGACCCAGTACTTC. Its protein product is CASSQTISTIRKETQYF.